The sequence of this TCR beta chain was determined in a study of blood T cell repertoires in COVID-19. Study background: Researchers got acute and convalescent COVID-19 samples from the United States, Italy and Spain. PBMCs, B-cell-depleted T cells, or T cells were the source of the cDNA or gDNA that made up the material.

Authors' data handling: Using reference gene primer amplification, nucleated cell counts were estimated. Measured with immunoSEQ multiplex PCR; TCRdb has only the in-frame clones, and not every one. V and J calls and clone size come straight from that table; D and trimming were deduced from the DNA. Altogether over 130,000 clones are present, around 81% being singletons, with the ten largest covering approximately 8%. The CDR3 covers 12 residues. Germline assignment: CDR1 LNHDA and CDR2 SQIVND (reference sequence). With V trimmed by 6 bases and J by 5 bases, 2 bases remained unmatched. Material for sequencing was peripheral blood. The chain combines TRBV19 with TRBJ2-3; 7 bases agree with TRBD1. The clonotype comes from a human donor in a cohort sampled during active COVID-19. The CDR3 nucleotides read TGTGCCAGTAGAGCAGGGGGAGATACGCAGTATTTT. Amino acid sequence: CASRAGGDTQYF.